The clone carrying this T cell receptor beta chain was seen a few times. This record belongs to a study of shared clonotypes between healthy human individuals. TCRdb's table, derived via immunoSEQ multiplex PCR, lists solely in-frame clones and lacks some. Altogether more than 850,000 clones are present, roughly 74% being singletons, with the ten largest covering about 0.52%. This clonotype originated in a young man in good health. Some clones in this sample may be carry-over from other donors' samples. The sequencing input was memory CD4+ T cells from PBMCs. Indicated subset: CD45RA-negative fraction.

The CDR3 DNA is TGTGCCAGCTCACGACTAGCGCTAGAAGATACGCAGTATTTT. Translated, it gives CASSRLALEDTQYF. The V gene is TRBV18, the J gene TRBJ2-3, with 8 bases matching TRBD2. V trimming: 4 bases; J trimming: 5 bases; junction bases outside the gene matches: 5. From germline, CDR1 is KGHSH and CDR2 LQKENI. The CDR3 spans 14 residues.